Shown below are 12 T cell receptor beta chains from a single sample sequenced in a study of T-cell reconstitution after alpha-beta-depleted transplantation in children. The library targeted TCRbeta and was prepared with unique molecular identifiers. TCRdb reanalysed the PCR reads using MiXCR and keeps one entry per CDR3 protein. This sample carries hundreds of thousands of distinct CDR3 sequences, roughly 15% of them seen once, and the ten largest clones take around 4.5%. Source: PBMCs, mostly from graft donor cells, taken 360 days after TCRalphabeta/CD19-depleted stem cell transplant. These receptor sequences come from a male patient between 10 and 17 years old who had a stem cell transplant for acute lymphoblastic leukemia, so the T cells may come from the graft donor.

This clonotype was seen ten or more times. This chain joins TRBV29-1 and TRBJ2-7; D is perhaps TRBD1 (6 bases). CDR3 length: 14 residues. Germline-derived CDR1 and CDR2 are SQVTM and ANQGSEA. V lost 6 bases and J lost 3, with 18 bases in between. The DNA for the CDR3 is TGCAGCGTAATGAAGAGTGGGGGCGTCTACGAGCAGTACTTC. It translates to CSVMKSGGVYEQYF.

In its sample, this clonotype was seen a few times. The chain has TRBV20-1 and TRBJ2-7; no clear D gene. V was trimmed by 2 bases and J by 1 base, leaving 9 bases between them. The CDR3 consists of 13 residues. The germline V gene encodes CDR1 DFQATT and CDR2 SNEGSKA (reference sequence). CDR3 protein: CSARFRASYEQYF. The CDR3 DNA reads TGCAGTGCTAGATTTCGGGCGTCCTACGAGCAGTACTTC.

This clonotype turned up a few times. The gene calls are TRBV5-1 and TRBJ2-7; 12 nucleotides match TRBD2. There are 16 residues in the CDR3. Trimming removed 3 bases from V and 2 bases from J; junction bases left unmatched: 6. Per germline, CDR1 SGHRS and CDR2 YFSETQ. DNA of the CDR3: TGCGCCAGCAGCTCCCGTGGACTAGCGGGGACCTACGAGCAGTACTTC. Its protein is CASSSRGLAGTYEQYF.

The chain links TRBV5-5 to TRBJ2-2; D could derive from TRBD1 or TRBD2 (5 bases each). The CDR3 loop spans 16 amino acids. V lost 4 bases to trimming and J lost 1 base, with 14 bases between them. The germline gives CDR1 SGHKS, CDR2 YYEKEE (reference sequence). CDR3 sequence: CASSRGPDMNTGELFF. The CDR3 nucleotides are TGTGCCAGCAGCCGGGGCCCAGATATGAACACCGGGGAGCTGTTTTTT.

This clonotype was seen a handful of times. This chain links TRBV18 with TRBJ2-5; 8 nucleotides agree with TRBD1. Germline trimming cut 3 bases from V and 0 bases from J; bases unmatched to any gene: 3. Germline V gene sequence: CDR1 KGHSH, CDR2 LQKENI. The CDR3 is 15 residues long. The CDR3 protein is CASSPMTGDQETQYF. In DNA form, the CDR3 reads TGTGCCAGCTCACCCATGACAGGGGACCAAGAGACCCAGTACTTC.

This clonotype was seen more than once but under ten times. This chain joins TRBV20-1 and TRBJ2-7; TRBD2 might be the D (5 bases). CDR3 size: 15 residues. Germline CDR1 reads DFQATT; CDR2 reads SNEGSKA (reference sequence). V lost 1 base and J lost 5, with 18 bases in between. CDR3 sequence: CSARGGKSRDDEQYF. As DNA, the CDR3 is TGCAGTGCTAGAGGTGGTAAGTCGAGGGATGACGAGCAGTACTTC.

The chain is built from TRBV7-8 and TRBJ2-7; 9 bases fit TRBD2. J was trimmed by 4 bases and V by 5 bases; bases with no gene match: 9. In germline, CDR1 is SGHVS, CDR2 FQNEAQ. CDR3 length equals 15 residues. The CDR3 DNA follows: TGTGCCAGCAGCAAGGCGCTAGCGGGGTATTACGAGCAGTACTTC. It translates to CASSKALAGYYEQYF.

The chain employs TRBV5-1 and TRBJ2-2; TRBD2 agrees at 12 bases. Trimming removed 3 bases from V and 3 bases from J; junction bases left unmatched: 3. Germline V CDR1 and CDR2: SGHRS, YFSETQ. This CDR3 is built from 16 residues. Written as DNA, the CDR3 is TGCGCCAGCAGCTCGACTAGCGGGAGTTACACCGGGGAGCTGTTTTTT. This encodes CASSSTSGSYTGELFF.

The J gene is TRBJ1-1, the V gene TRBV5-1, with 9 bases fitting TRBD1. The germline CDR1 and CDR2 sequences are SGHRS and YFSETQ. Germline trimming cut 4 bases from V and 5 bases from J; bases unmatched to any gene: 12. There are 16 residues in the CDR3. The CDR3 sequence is CASSPPTGTGWTEAFF. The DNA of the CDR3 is TGCGCCAGCAGCCCCCCCACCGGGACAGGGTGGACTGAAGCTTTCTTT.

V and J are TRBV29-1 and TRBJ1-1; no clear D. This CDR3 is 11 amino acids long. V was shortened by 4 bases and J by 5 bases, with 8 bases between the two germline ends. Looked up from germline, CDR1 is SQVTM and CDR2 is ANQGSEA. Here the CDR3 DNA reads TGCAGCGTTGCCACGGGGACTGAAGCTTTCTTT. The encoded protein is CSVATGTEAFF.

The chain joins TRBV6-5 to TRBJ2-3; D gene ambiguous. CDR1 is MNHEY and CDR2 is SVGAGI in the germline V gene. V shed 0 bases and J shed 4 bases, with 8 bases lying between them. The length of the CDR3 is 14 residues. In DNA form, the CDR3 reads TGTGCCAGCAGTTACTCGAGGACGGCAGATACGCAGTATTTT. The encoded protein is CASSYSRTADTQYF.

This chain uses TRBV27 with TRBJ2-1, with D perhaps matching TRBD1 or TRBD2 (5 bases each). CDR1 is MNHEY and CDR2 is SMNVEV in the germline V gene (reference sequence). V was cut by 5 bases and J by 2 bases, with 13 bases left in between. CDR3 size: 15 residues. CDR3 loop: CASSPQGVPYNEQFF. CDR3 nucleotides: TGTGCCAGCAGTCCTCAGGGAGTACCCTACAATGAGCAGTTCTTC.